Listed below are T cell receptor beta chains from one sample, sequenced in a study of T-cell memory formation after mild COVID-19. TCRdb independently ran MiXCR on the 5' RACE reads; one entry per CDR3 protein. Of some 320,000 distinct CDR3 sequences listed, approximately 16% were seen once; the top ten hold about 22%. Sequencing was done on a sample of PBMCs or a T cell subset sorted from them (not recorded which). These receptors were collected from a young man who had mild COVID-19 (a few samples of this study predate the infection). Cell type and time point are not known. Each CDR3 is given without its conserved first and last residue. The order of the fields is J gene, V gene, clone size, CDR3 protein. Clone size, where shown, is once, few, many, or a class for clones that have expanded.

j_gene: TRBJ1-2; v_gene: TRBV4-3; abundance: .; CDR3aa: ASSQINKAPFPNYGYT
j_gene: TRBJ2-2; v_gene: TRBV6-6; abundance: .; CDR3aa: ASSSYGTAANTGELF
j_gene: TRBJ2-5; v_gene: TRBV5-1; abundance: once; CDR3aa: ASKLGRSQETQY
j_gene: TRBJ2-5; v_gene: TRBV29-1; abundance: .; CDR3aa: SVWLLTGDQETQY
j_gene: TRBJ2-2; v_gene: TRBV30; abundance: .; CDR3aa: AWKGTLNTGELF
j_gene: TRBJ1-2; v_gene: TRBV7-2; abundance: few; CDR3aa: ASSLRGAIYGYT
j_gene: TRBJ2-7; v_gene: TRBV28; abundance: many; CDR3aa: ASSFPFGDFYEQY
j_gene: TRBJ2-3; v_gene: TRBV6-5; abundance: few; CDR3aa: ASSYSTGLAGDIYDPDTQY
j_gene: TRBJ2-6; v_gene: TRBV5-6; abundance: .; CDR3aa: ASSWVISEANVLT
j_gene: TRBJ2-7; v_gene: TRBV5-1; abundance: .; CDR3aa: ASSLGGGERYEQY
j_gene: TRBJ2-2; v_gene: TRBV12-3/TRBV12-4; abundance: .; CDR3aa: ASSGPGGTTGELF
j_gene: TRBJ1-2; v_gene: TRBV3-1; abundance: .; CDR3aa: ASSQVERGAGYT
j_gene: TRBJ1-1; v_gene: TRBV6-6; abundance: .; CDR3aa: ASREFGTEAF
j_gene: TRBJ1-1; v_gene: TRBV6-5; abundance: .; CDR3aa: ASSYEVWGTEAF
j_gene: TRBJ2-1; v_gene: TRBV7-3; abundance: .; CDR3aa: ASSSDRLTIGEQF
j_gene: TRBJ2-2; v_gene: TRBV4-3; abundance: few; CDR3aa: ASSQDLSDENTGELF
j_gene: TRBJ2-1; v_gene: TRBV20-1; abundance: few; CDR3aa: SARVGFGSGAYNEQF
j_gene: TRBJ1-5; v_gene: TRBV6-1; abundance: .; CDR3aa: ASSDGRNNQPQH
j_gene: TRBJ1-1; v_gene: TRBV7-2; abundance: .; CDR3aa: ASSLVFLNTEAF
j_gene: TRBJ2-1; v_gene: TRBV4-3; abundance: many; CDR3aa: ASSQGSSSYNEQF
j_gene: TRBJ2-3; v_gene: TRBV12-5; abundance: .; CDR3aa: ASGLAEREGRVTQY
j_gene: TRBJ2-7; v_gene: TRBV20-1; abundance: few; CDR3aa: SGTSYSIYEQY
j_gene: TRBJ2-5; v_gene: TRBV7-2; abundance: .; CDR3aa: ASGEVMGETQY
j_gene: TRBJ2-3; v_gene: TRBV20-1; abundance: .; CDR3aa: SAVQQGPTDTQY
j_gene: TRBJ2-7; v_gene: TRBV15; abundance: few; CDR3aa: ATSPTVSSYEQY
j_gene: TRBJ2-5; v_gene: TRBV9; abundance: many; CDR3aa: ASSDSGVQETQY
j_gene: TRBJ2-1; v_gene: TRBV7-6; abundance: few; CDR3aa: ASSYRHLLAGGFNEQF
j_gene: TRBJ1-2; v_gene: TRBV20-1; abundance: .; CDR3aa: SARQDRANYGYT
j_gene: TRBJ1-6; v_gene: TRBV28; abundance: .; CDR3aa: ASRLEGRANSPLH
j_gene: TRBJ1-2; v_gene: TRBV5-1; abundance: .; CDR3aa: ASSYPPGQRKYGYT
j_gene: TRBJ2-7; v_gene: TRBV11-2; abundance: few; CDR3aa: ASSPGTGGFEQY
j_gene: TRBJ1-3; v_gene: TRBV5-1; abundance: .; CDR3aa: ASSLGLWDGGTTGNTIY
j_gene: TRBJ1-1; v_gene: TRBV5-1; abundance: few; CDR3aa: ASSPQGGRGNTEAF
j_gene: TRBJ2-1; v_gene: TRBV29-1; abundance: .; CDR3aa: SVEPVSQGAFGGSYNEQF
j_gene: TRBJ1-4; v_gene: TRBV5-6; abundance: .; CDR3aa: ASGRTGNEKLF
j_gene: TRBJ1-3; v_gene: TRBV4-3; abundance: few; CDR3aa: ASSQDPPGGNTIY
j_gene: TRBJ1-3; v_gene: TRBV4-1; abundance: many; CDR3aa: ASSQEEGNTIY
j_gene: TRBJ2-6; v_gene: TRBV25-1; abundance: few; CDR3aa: ASSSEVSSGANVLT
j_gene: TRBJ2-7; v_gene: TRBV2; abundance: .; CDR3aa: ATRQEGNEQY
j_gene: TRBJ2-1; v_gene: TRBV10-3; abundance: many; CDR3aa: AISERSPREGLEQF
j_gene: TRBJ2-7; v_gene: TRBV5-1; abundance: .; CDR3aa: ASSLSFDRASDEQY
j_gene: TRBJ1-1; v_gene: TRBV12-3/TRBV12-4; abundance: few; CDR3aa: ASRDTIMNTEAF
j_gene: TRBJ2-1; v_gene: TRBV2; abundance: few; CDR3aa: ASSPRAPSNEQF
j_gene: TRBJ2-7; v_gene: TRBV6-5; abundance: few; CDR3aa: ASSNPGLPSYEQY
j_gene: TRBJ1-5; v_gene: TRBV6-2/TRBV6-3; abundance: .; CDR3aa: ASSYWTGNNQPQH